Listed here is a single TCR beta chain. The antigen is undetermined. This record belongs to a study of blood T cells in healthy people across ages. The authors ran a second PCR of 7 to 11 cycles using a sample-barcoded 5' primer and a J-beta primer mix. One entry per CDR3 protein results from TCRdb running MiXCR on the 5' RACE reads. The sample shows over a million distinct CDR3 sequences, roughly 43% of them seen only once. Study outcomes and limitations: With age, beta diversity per million T cells declined roughly linearly, significantly by approximately 41.

Sample donors were healthy Caucasian individuals that came from Russia, aged about 6 to 95. Extractions gave at least 5.5 micrograms of total RNA per sample. Source material: blood. The source is a woman younger than 35 in good health.

Here the CDR3 reads CAWYRVYGYTF. The CDR3 DNA follows: TGTGCCTGGTACAGGGTTTATGGCTACACCTTC. This chain uses TRBV30 with TRBJ1-2, with a tentative D call TRBD1 (6 bases). V was pared by 5 bases and J by 5 bases, with 9 bases between. Germline-derived CDR1 and CDR2 are GTSNPN and SVGIG (reference sequence). The CDR3 is made up of 11 amino acids.